A selection of T cell receptor beta chains follows, all from one sample in a study of blood T cell repertoires in COVID-19. Some clones are missing from TCRdb's copy, which holds only in-frame ones; the method was immunoSEQ multiplex PCR. This table has 200,000 to 250,000 clones, roughly four fifths appearing once. The sequencing sample was made of PBMCs or T cells enriched from blood (not recorded which). Receptors were obtained from a man aged 55 to 70 who had recovered from COVID-19. The CDR3 runs from the conserved cysteine through the conserved F or W. D genes are given only for firm matches. Not all rows give a size; the values are once, few, many and, for expanded clones, a class.

abundance: -; v_gene: TRBV7-8; len: 16; d_gene: TRBD2; j_gene: TRBJ2-1; CDR3aa: CASIKRGALFNNEQFF; CDR3nt: TGTGCCAGCATAAAGCGGGGGGCCTTATTTAACAATGAGCAGTTCTTC
abundance: few; v_gene: TRBV10-3; len: 17; d_gene: TRBD1; j_gene: TRBJ1-5; CDR3aa: CAISESFDRGWGQPQHF; CDR3nt: TGTGCCATCAGTGAGTCCTTTGACAGGGGATGGGGCCAGCCCCAGCATTTT
abundance: -; v_gene: TRBV3-1/TRBV3-2; len: 16; d_gene: -; j_gene: TRBJ2-2; CDR3aa: CASSLYTGLGTGELFF; CDR3nt: TGTGCCAGCAGCCTATATACAGGGCTGGGGACCGGGGAGCTGTTTTTT
abundance: -; v_gene: TRBV6-5; len: 13; d_gene: -; j_gene: TRBJ1-6; CDR3aa: CASRNLGVSPLHF; CDR3nt: TGTGCCAGCAGAAATCTAGGGGTTTCACCCCTCCACTTT
abundance: once; v_gene: TRBV19; len: 14; d_gene: -; j_gene: TRBJ1-4; CDR3aa: CASSTGQPRGKLFF; CDR3nt: TGTGCCAGTAGTACTGGACAGCCCCGGGGCAAACTGTTTTTT
abundance: -; v_gene: TRBV5-1; len: 16; d_gene: TRBD1; j_gene: TRBJ2-5; CDR3aa: CASSLEGTGGRETQYF; CDR3nt: TGCGCCAGCAGCTTGGAGGGGACAGGGGGTAGGGAGACCCAGTACTTC
abundance: -; v_gene: TRBV19; len: 13; d_gene: -; j_gene: TRBJ1-1; CDR3aa: CASSSGGGTEAFF; CDR3nt: TGTGCCAGTAGCTCGGGGGGAGGCACTGAAGCTTTCTTT
abundance: -; v_gene: TRBV7-9; len: 15; d_gene: TRBD1; j_gene: TRBJ2-3; CDR3aa: CASSSTGAFTDTQYF; CDR3nt: TGTGCCAGCAGCTCCACAGGGGCCTTCACAGATACGCAGTATTTT
abundance: -; v_gene: TRBV2; len: 14; d_gene: -; j_gene: TRBJ1-6; CDR3aa: CASSRDINNSPLHF; CDR3nt: TGTGCCAGCAGTCGGGACATTAATAATTCACCCCTCCACTTT
abundance: once; v_gene: TRBV18; len: 16; d_gene: TRBD1; j_gene: TRBJ2-3; CDR3aa: CASSPRTGGSTDTQYF; CDR3nt: TGTGCCAGCTCACCTCGGACAGGGGGAAGCACAGATACGCAGTATTTT
abundance: once; v_gene: TRBV18; len: 13; d_gene: -; j_gene: TRBJ2-1; CDR3aa: CASSLAGINEQFF; CDR3nt: TGTGCCAGCTCACTGGCAGGGATTAATGAGCAGTTCTTC
abundance: -; v_gene: TRBV25-1; len: 15; d_gene: TRBD1; j_gene: TRBJ1-1; CDR3aa: CASSARTGLNTEAFF; CDR3nt: TGTGCCAGCAGTGCCAGGACAGGGTTAAACACTGAAGCTTTCTTT
abundance: -; v_gene: TRBV7-2; len: 13; d_gene: TRBD1; j_gene: TRBJ2-7; CDR3aa: CASSPRDRGEQYF; CDR3nt: TGTGCCAGCAGCCCCAGGGACAGGGGTGAGCAGTACTTC
abundance: -; v_gene: TRBV5-1; len: 16; d_gene: -; j_gene: TRBJ2-1; CDR3aa: CASSSGWDTFYNEQFF; CDR3nt: TGCGCCAGCAGCTCTGGTTGGGACACCTTCTACAATGAGCAGTTCTTC
abundance: -; v_gene: TRBV6-1; len: 15; d_gene: -; j_gene: TRBJ1-5; CDR3aa: CASSEASTVNQPQHF; CDR3nt: TGTGCCAGCAGTGAAGCTTCCACGGTAAATCAGCCCCAGCATTTT
abundance: -; v_gene: TRBV27; len: 15; d_gene: -; j_gene: TRBJ1-5; CDR3aa: CASSPWGSHNQPQHF; CDR3nt: TGTGCCAGCAGTCCCTGGGGCAGCCATAATCAGCCCCAGCATTTT
abundance: -; v_gene: TRBV3-1/TRBV3-2; len: 17; d_gene: -; j_gene: TRBJ2-3; CDR3aa: CASSQGGAPASTDTQYF; CDR3nt: TGTGCCAGCAGCCAAGGTGGGGCGCCAGCTAGCACAGATACGCAGTATTTT
abundance: -; v_gene: TRBV9; len: 13; d_gene: -; j_gene: TRBJ2-1; CDR3aa: CASSVEDRGEQFF; CDR3nt: TGTGCCAGCAGCGTAGAGGACCGGGGTGAGCAGTTCTTC
abundance: -; v_gene: TRBV6-2/TRBV6-3; len: 16; d_gene: TRBD1; j_gene: TRBJ1-5; CDR3aa: CASSYSYPGGGQPQHF; CDR3nt: TGTGCCAGCAGTTACTCGTACCCAGGGGGCGGTCAGCCCCAGCATTTT
abundance: -; v_gene: TRBV21-1; len: 18; d_gene: -; j_gene: TRBJ1-1; CDR3aa: CASSKRPGFPCRVTEAFF; CDR3nt: TGTGCCAGCAGCAAACGGCCCGGGTTCCCCTGCCGTGTCACTGAAGCTTTCTTT
abundance: -; v_gene: TRBV14; len: 14; d_gene: -; j_gene: TRBJ1-1; CDR3aa: CASSQEKGVTEAFF; CDR3nt: TGTGCCAGCAGCCAAGAGAAAGGGGTCACTGAAGCTTTCTTT
abundance: once; v_gene: TRBV5-1; len: 14; d_gene: -; j_gene: TRBJ2-5; CDR3aa: CASTPGSSQETQYF; CDR3nt: TGCGCCAGCACCCCCGGGTCCAGCCAAGAGACCCAGTACTTC
abundance: -; v_gene: TRBV24-1; len: 16; d_gene: -; j_gene: TRBJ2-3; CDR3aa: CATSDDDRESTDTQYF; CDR3nt: TGTGCCACCAGTGATGACGACAGAGAAAGCACAGATACGCAGTATTTT